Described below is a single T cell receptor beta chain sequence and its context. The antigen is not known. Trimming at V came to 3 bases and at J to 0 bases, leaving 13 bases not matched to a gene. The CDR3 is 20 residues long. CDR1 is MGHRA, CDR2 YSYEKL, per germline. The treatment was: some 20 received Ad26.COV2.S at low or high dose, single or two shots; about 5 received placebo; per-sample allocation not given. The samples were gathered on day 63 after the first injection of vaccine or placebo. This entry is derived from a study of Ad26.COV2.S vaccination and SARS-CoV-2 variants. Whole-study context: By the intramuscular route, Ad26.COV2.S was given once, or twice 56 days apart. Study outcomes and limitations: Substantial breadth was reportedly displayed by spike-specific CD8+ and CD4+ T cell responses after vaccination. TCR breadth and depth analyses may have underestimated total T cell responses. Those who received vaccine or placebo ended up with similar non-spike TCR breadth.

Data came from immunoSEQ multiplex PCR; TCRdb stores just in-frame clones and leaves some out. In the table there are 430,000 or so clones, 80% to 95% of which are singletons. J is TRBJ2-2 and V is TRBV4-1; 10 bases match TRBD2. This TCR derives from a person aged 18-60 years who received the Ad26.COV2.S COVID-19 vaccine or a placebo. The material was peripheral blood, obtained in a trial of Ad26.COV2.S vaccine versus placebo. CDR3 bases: TGCGCCAGCAGCCACGACTTTATAACAGGACTAGCGGCGAACACCGGGGAGCTGTTTTTT. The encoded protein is CASSHDFITGLAANTGELFF.